There are many counts of the clone carrying this T cell receptor beta chain. This sample is drawn from a study of T cells in Graves' hyperthyroidism and ophthalmopathy. CDR1 is KGHDR, CDR2 SFDVKD, per germline. With 4 bases removed from V and 5 bases from J, the gap between germline ends came to 10 bases. The CDR3 contains 13 residues. Amplified TCR beta CDR3 regions came from RNA transcripts. The HTBI primer set was used in a first-round RT-PCR of the TCR CDR3. TCRdb passed the multiplex PCR reads through MiXCR, listing each CDR3 protein once. The sample comprises roughly 700,000 distinct CDR3 sequences, 17% of which are singletons, and 15% to 18% rests with the top ten.

The receptor's source is a middle-aged man with Graves' hyperthyroidism. The specimen sequenced was blood. The V gene is TRBV24-1, the J gene TRBJ2-5, with D maybe TRBD1 (6 bases). Here the CDR3 reads CATSESGVETQYF. The CDR3 DNA sequence: TGTGCCACCAGTGAGTCAGGGGTTGAGACCCAGTACTTC.